Presented here are 9 T cell receptor beta chains from one specimen sequenced in a study of T cell responses to AZD1222 COVID-19 vaccine. Libraries were prepared by immunoSEQ multiplex PCR; TCRdb keeps only in-frame clonotypes and omits some of them. The sample records around 50,000 clones, 80% to 90% being singletons. Sequencing was performed on peripheral blood, taken 28 days after the second AZD1222 dose. Every receptor here comes from an adult who received the AZD1222 COVID-19 vaccine.

The chain carries TRBV18 and TRBJ1-2; TRBD1 matches at 8 bases. CDR1 and CDR2 (germline): KGHSH, LQKENI. This CDR3 spans 17 amino acids. J lost 2 bases, V lost 2 bases, and 10 bases had no gene match. CDR3 DNA sequence: TGTGCCAGCTCACCAGGGACAGGCCCAGGGGACAACTATGGCTACACCTTC. It specifies CASSPGTGPGDNYGYTF.

V and J are TRBV28 and TRBJ2-1; D not resolved. Deletions cut 3 bases from V and 2 bases from J, with 11 bases between. From germline, CDR1 is MDHEN and CDR2 SYDVKM. This CDR3 contains 15 residues. The CDR3 region has the DNA TGTGCCAGCAGTTTGTACGCTGGGGCCTACAATGAGCAGTTCTTC. Protein: CASSLYAGAYNEQFF.

The rearrangement links TRBV19 to TRBJ1-2; 9 bases line up with TRBD1. Germline CDR1 LNHDA, CDR2 SQIVND (reference sequence). CDR3 length: 13 amino acids. V lost 9 bases and J lost 4; bases outside the gene matches: 6. CDR3 sequence: CASRTGGTYGYTF. CDR3 nucleotides: TGTGCCAGCCGCACAGGGGGCACCTATGGCTACACCTTC. Looking up the rest from reference TRBV19 and TRBJ1-2 gives the full variable domain: DGGITQSPKYLFRKEGQNVTLSCEQNLNHDAMYWYRQDPGQGLRLIYYSQIVNDFQKGDIAEGYSVSREKKESFPLTVTSAQKNPTAFYLCASRTGGTYGYTFGSGTRLTVV.

The CDR3 DNA sequence: TGCGCCAGCAGCCCTAGCGGACAAAGCTCCTACGAGCAGTACTTC. This encodes CASSPSGQSSYEQYF. The chain is built from TRBV4-1 and TRBJ2-7, with 7 bases that match TRBD2. With V trimmed by 4 bases and J by 0 bases, 6 bases remained unmatched. This CDR3 comprises 15 residues. CDR1 and CDR2 from the germline V gene are MGHRA and YSYEKL.

The V and J genes are TRBV28 and TRBJ1-2; 7 bases match TRBD1. Per germline, CDR1 MDHEN and CDR2 SYDVKM. V shed 5 bases, J shed 5 bases, and the junction held 8 bases outside the gene matches. The CDR3 totals 14 residues. The CDR3 DNA sequence: TGTGCCAGCAGTCTCGCGGGACAGCTTTATGGCTACACCTTC. Amino acid sequence: CASSLAGQLYGYTF.

The V gene is TRBV3-1 (or the pseudogene TRBV3-2), the J gene TRBJ2-3, with a weak D call TRBD2 (6 bases). The length of the CDR3 is 14 residues. V was trimmed by 4 bases and J by 3 bases, leaving 11 bases between them. CDR1 and CDR2 from the germline V gene are LGHDT and YNNKEL (reference sequence). CDR3 DNA: TGTGCCAGCAGCCCCAGGACTACAACAGATACGCAGTATTTT. It translates to CASSPRTTTDTQYF.

This chain links TRBV9 with TRBJ1-6, with 9 nucleotides matching TRBD1. In germline, CDR1 is SGDLS, CDR2 YYNGEE. The CDR3 is 15 amino acids. The V segment lost 2 bases and the J segment 11 bases; nucleotides outside the gene matches: 8. CDR3 sequence: CASSVGGQGGTPLHF. In DNA, the CDR3 is TGTGCCAGCAGCGTCGGGGGACAGGGAGGGACACCCCTCCACTTT.

The chain uses TRBV28 and TRBJ2-7, with 14 bases that match TRBD2. This CDR3 contains 17 residues. Trimming removed 7 bases from V and 3 bases from J; junction bases left unmatched: 11. The V gene's germline CDR1 is MDHEN and CDR2 SYDVKM. The CDR3 DNA reads as TGTGCCAGCAACTCGGGACTAGCGGGAGAGGTGGGCTACGAGCAGTACTTC. Its protein is CASNSGLAGEVGYEQYF.

The chain uses TRBV28 and TRBJ2-1, with TRBD2 as a possible D gene (6 bases). Germline V CDR1 and CDR2: MDHEN, SYDVKM. Trimming stripped 7 bases from V and 0 bases from J, with 16 bases between. The CDR3 loop spans 16 amino acids. CDR3 sequence reads: CASTRSAGSSYNEQFF. CDR3 coding DNA: TGTGCCAGCACTAGAAGTGCGGGAAGCTCCTACAATGAGCAGTTCTTC.